A single sample is the source of the 24 T cell receptor beta chains below, sequenced in a study of shared clonotypes between healthy human individuals. This table comes from immunoSEQ multiplex PCR, and its TCRdb copy is limited to in-frame clones, with some not included. There are some 530,000 clones in the sample; 70% to 80% occur only once, and around 12% lies in the top ten. Material for sequencing was PBMCs. The receptor source for this set is a woman in her 40s in good health. Some clones in this sample may be carry-over from other donors' samples.

Comments on this clone: This may be a read error, as it is one base from a much larger clone. This chain joins TRBV7-3 and TRBJ2-5; D is perhaps TRBD2 (6 bases). The CDR3 sequence is 13 residues long. Germline V gene data show CDR1 as SGHTA and CDR2 as FQGTGA. With 3 bases removed from V and 3 bases from J, the gap between germline ends came to 8 bases. CDR3 amino acids: CASSFGGEETQYF. The CDR3 DNA is TGTGCCAGCAGCTTTGGAGGGGAAGAGACCCAGTACTTC.

The rearrangement uses TRBV10-2 and TRBJ1-1, with TRBD1 as a possible D gene (6 bases). The germline CDR1 and CDR2 sequences are WSHSY and SAAADI. This CDR3 has 13 amino acids. V was trimmed by 3 bases and J by 3 bases, leaving 8 bases between them. The CDR3 spells CASSDGQHTEAFF. CDR3 bases: TGCGCCAGCAGTGATGGACAGCACACTGAAGCTTTCTTT.

The chain joins TRBV19 to TRBJ1-2; a weak D match, TRBD1 (6 bases). The V end lost 9 bases, the J end lost 2 bases, and 16 bases lay between the germline ends. The V gene's germline CDR1 is LNHDA and CDR2 SQIVND (reference sequence). The CDR3 is 14 residues long. The CDR3 sequence is CASTDSDQNYGYTF. The CDR3 DNA is TGTGCCAGCACGGACAGTGATCAAAACTATGGCTACACCTTC. Full variable domain (rest looked up from reference TRBV19 and TRBJ1-2): DGGITQSPKYLFRKEGQNVTLSCEQNLNHDAMYWYRQDPGQGLRLIYYSQIVNDFQKGDIAEGYSVSREKKESFPLTVTSAQKNPTAFYLCASTDSDQNYGYTFGSGTRLTVV.

The chain combines TRBV19 with TRBJ2-7; 7 bases are a match to TRBD1. Germline V lookup: CDR1 LNHDA, CDR2 SQIVND (reference sequence). The junction had 5 bases not matched to a gene; V was cut back by 6 bases and J by 0 bases. The CDR3 length is 14 residues. CDR3 nucleotide sequence: TGTGCCAGTAGGAAGACAGGGAGCTCCTACGAGCAGTACTTC. Its protein product is CASRKTGSSYEQYF.

The V gene is TRBV30, the J gene TRBJ2-2, with TRBD1 as a possible D gene (5 bases). The length of the CDR3 is 15 residues. V lost 0 bases, J lost 3 bases, and 11 bases lay in between. Germline V CDR1 and CDR2: GTSNPN, SVGIG (reference sequence). The CDR3 DNA is TGTGCCTGGAGTGTGGGCCAAGGGGACACCGGGGAGCTGTTTTTT. Translated: CAWSVGQGDTGELFF.

This sequence joins TRBV6-7 and TRBJ1-2; D is unclear. TRBV6-7 has ORF status, its function being uncertain. This CDR3 has 14 amino acids. Trimming removed 8 bases at V and 4 bases at J, with 17 bases between. CDR3 nucleotides: TGTGCCAGCGGTGGAGACCGCCCGTGCTATGGCTACACCTTC. Its protein product is CASGGDRPCYGYTF.

The CDR3 is CASSPGTRTQYF. The CDR3 nucleotides read TGTGCCAGCTCACCCGGAACCCGTACGCAGTATTTT. The chain couples TRBV18 to TRBJ2-3; D is uncertain. The CDR3 has 12 amino acids. Germline V gene sequence: CDR1 KGHSH, CDR2 LQKENI. V lost 3 bases and J lost 8, with 9 bases in between.

V usage is TRBV7-9 and J usage is TRBJ2-1; 15 positions match TRBD2. With 5 bases clipped from V and 10 bases from J, the junction kept 6 bases outside the gene matches. The CDR3 is 15 amino acids. CDR1 and CDR2 from the germline V gene are SEHNR and FQNEAQ (reference sequence). In DNA, the CDR3 is TGTGCCAGCAGCACCTGGGGACTAGCGGGAGGCGAGCAGTTCTTC. Its translation: CASSTWGLAGGEQFF.

This clone was seen a handful of times. The V gene is TRBV5-4, the J gene TRBJ2-1; 8 bases map to TRBD2. Germline V lookup: CDR1 SGHNT, CDR2 YYREEE (reference sequence). Trimming cost V 0 bases and J 5 bases; bases outside gene matches: 1. The CDR3 totals 14 residues. This chain's CDR3 is CASSLVAGNNEQFF. CDR3 in DNA: TGTGCCAGCAGCTTGGTAGCGGGGAACAATGAGCAGTTCTTC.

This clone was detected only a few times. V is TRBV30 and J is TRBJ2-3; 8 positions match TRBD2. Germline assignment: CDR1 GTSNPN and CDR2 SVGIG (reference sequence). The CDR3 length is 12 residues. V shed 4 bases and J 5 bases; nucleotides not matched to a gene: 2. CDR3 sequence (DNA): TGTGCCTGGAACCTAGCGGGAGATACGCAGTATTTT. As protein: CAWNLAGDTQYF.

The chain employs TRBV5-1 and TRBJ2-2; unclear D gene. Trimming stripped 1 base from V and 1 base from J, with 5 bases between. The CDR3 sequence is 14 residues long. From germline, CDR1 is SGHRS and CDR2 YFSETQ. In DNA form, the CDR3 reads TGCGCCAGCAGCTTGCCCGGGAACACCGGGGAGCTGTTTTTT. Encoded protein: CASSLPGNTGELFF.

The chain recombines TRBV5-4 with TRBJ2-5, with D possibly matching TRBD1 (6 bases). V lost 4 bases and J lost 1, with 11 bases in between. The germline V gene encodes CDR1 SGHNT and CDR2 YYREEE (reference sequence). CDR3 size: 14 residues. For the CDR3, the DNA is TGTGCCAGCAGCGCGACAGGTTTCCAAGAGACCCAGTACTTC. This gives the protein CASSATGFQETQYF.

The V and J genes are TRBV11-1 and TRBJ1-2, with D possibly matching TRBD1 (6 bases). V was pared by 5 bases and J by 4 bases, with 11 bases between. CDR1 is SGHAT, CDR2 FQDESV, per germline (reference sequence). The CDR3 runs 13 residues. CDR3 in amino acids: CASSPTGFYGYTF. CDR3 coding DNA: TGTGCCAGCAGCCCGACAGGCTTCTATGGCTACACCTTC. Full variable domain (rest looked up from reference TRBV11-1 and TRBJ1-2): EAEVAQSPRYKITEKSQAVAFWCDPISGHATLYWYRQILGQGPELLVQFQDESVVDDSQLPKDRFSAERLKGVDSTLKIQPAELGDSAMYLCASSPTGFYGYTFGSGTRLTVV.

This clone was observed once. This sequence joins TRBV7-6 and TRBJ1-5; D is unresolved. V lost 5 bases to trimming and J lost 6 bases, with 11 bases between them. The CDR3 spans 13 residues. Germline lookup yields CDR1 SGHVS and CDR2 FNYEAQ. CDR3 amino acids: CASSPRIGQPQHF. Here the CDR3 DNA reads TGTGCCAGCAGCCCCCGAATCGGTCAGCCCCAGCATTTT.

The chain couples TRBV5-1 to TRBJ1-1; weak D call: TRBD1 (5 bases). Germline V gene sequence: CDR1 SGHRS, CDR2 YFSETQ. The CDR3 covers 13 residues. Trimming removed 4 bases at V and 2 bases at J, with 9 bases between. The CDR3 nucleotides read TGCGCCAGCAGCCCTGGGGGTAACACTGAAGCTTTCTTT. This sequence encodes CASSPGGNTEAFF. The full variable domain, with the rest looked up from reference TRBV5-1 and TRBJ1-1, is KAGVTQTPRYLIKTRGQQVTLSCSPISGHRSVSWYQQTPGQGLQFLFEYFSETQRNKGNFPGRFSGRQFSNSRSEMNVSTLELGDSALYLCASSPGGNTEAFFGQGTRLTVV.

The chain combines TRBV19 with TRBJ2-1; D unresolved. CDR1 is LNHDA, CDR2 SQIVND, per germline (reference sequence). Trimming removed 2 bases from V and 7 bases from J, with 9 bases in between. The CDR3 contains 13 residues. The CDR3 sequence is CASSIFGVNEQFF. Written as DNA, the CDR3 is TGTGCCAGTAGTATATTTGGGGTAAATGAGCAGTTCTTC.

The genes are TRBV6-1 and TRBJ1-5; TRBD1 agrees at 8 bases. The CDR3 is 15 residues long. The trim removed 6 bases at V and 5 bases at J, leaving 9 bases unmatched. Germline V gives CDR1 MNHNS, CDR2 SASEGT. In DNA form, the CDR3 reads TGTGCCAGCAGGGGACCCGGGACAGGAGATCAGCCCCAGCATTTT. Protein sequence: CASRGPGTGDQPQHF.

The chain couples TRBV4-3 to TRBJ1-2; 8 bases align to TRBD1. V dropped 0 bases and J dropped 5; count of bases not matched to a gene: 8. The CDR3 sequence is 16 residues long. Germline CDR1 reads LGHNA; CDR2 reads YSLEER. CDR3 amino acids: CASSQERTGIIYGYTF. The CDR3 nucleotides read TGCGCCAGCAGCCAAGAACGGACAGGGATTATATATGGCTACACCTTC.

V and J are TRBV5-1 and TRBJ2-1; no definite D call. The CDR3 totals 17 residues. Trimming removed 1 base at V and 0 bases at J, with 14 bases between. CDR1 and CDR2 from the germline V gene are SGHRS and YFSETQ. CDR3: CASSLRSKRSSYNEQFF. The CDR3 nucleotides read TGCGCCAGCAGCTTGCGGTCGAAGAGGAGCTCCTACAATGAGCAGTTCTTC.

V and J are TRBV10-3 and TRBJ2-6; D is perhaps TRBD2 (5 bases). The CDR3 extends over 16 amino acids. Trimming stripped 6 bases from V and 2 bases from J, with 14 bases between. CDR1 and CDR2 (germline): ENHRY, SYGVKD. CDR3 protein: CAIRTGNPTGANVLTF. The CDR3 DNA reads TGTGCCATCAGGACCGGGAACCCCACTGGGGCCAACGTCCTGACTTTC.

In regard to this clone: The same CDR3 can be traced to other DNA sequences in this sample. The chain carries TRBV18 and TRBJ2-3; 9 bases match TRBD1. The length of the CDR3 is 14 residues. V was pared by 6 bases and J by 3 bases, with 4 bases of the junction left unmatched. Germline V gives CDR1 KGHSH, CDR2 LQKENI. CDR3 amino acids: CASSPGQGTDTQYF. DNA for the CDR3: TGTGCCAGCTCCCCGGGACAGGGAACAGATACGCAGTATTTT.

V gene TRBV6-5 combines with J gene TRBJ2-2; a possible D gene is TRBD1 (6 bases). Germline values: CDR1 MNHEY, CDR2 SVGAGI. This CDR3 is built from 15 residues. Between the trimmed V and J ends, which lost 2 bases and 4 bases, there was a span of 11 bases. For the CDR3, the DNA is TGTGCCAGCAGTTACCGGACAGCCGTCACCGGGGAGCTGTTTTTT. This translates into CASSYRTAVTGELFF.

The J gene is TRBJ2-5, the V gene TRBV2; 9 bases align to TRBD2. Trimming at V came to 6 bases and at J to 4 bases, leaving 12 bases not matched to a gene. The CDR3 loop spans 16 amino acids. Per germline, CDR1 SNHLY and CDR2 FYNNEI. The chain's CDR3 is CASRDIAGAGGETQYF. In DNA form, the CDR3 reads TGTGCCAGCAGGGACATAGCGGGAGCGGGGGGAGAGACCCAGTACTTC.

This clone showed up many times. The chain combines TRBV10-3 with TRBJ2-3, with D perhaps matching TRBD2 (7 bases). Trimming took off 4 bases at V and 0 bases at J, with 11 bases between the two ends. Germline-derived CDR1 and CDR2 are ENHRY and SYGVKD. The CDR3 runs 15 residues. The CDR3 sequence is CAISAKGGSTDTQYF. CDR3 bases: TGTGCCATCAGTGCAAAGGGGGGGAGCACAGATACGCAGTATTTT.